These 9 T cell receptor beta chains were all obtained from the same sample, sequenced in a study of patients and donors after allogeneic stem cell transplantation. TCRdb passed the RT-PCR reads through MiXCR, listing each CDR3 protein once. The sample carries a few hundred thousand distinct CDR3 sequences, less than 50% recorded once. The source material was blood, either unsorted or a sorted T cell fraction (not recorded which). The receptors were sampled from a human donor who was either an allogeneic HSCT recipient or a stem cell or donor lymphocyte infusion donor (not recorded which). It is not recorded whose cells these are; they may come from a transplant donor.

The chain links TRBV18 to TRBJ1-6, with D unresolved. The germline V gene has CDR1 KGHSH and CDR2 LQKENI. V lost 2 bases to trimming and J lost 8 bases, with 10 bases between them. This CDR3 has 14 residues. The CDR3 coding sequence is TGTGCCAGCTCACCAATGGGCGGGGATTCACCCCTCCACTTT. This translates into CASSPMGGDSPLHF. The full variable domain, with the rest looked up from reference TRBV18 and TRBJ1-6, is NAGVMQNPRHLVRRRGQEARLRCSPMKGHSHVYWYRQLPEEGLKFMVYLQKENIIDESGMPKERFSAEFPKEGPSILRIQQVVRGDSAAYFCASSPMGGDSPLHFGNGTRLTVT.

In its sample, this clonotype was seen a few times. The chain combines TRBV6-1 with TRBJ1-2, with TRBD1 matching 8 bases. V shed 6 bases and J 4 bases; nucleotides not matched to a gene: 4. Germline CDR1 reads MNHNS; CDR2 reads SASEGT. The CDR3 has 13 residues. CDR3 residues: CASRVDRVYGYTF. DNA of the CDR3: TGTGCCAGCAGGGTGGACAGGGTCTATGGCTACACCTTC.

The chain has TRBV9 and TRBJ1-2; D perhaps matches TRBD1 (6 bases). Germline V gene sequence: CDR1 SGDLS, CDR2 YYNGEE. Trimming removed 1 base from V and 6 bases from J, with 10 bases in between. The CDR3 sequence is 13 residues long. The CDR3 bases are TGTGCCAGCAGCGTAATCGGGACAAATGGCTACACCTTC. Translated: CASSVIGTNGYTF.

This clonotype was counted a few times. The chain has TRBV7-2 and TRBJ1-6, with TRBD1 as a possible D gene (5 bases). Germline-derived CDR1 and CDR2 are SGHTA and FQGNSA. Trimming left V 2 bases short and J 8 bases short, with 16 bases between. The CDR3 contains 16 residues. The CDR3 loop is CASSLWEGTTYSPLHF. The DNA for the CDR3 is TGTGCCAGCAGCTTATGGGAAGGGACTACGTATTCACCCCTCCACTTT.

In its sample, this clonotype was seen a few times. CDR3 sequence (DNA): TGTGCCAGCAGCCGTCGGACAGGGGGATCCTACAATGAGCAGTTCTTC. As protein: CASSRRTGGSYNEQFF. The chain links TRBV12-3 or TRBV12-4 to TRBJ2-1; TRBD1 matches at 10 bases. The CDR3 loop spans 16 amino acids. Trimming at V came to 6 bases and at J to 1 base, leaving 6 bases not matched to a gene.

The chain carries TRBV10-3 and TRBJ1-6, with 11 bases identical to TRBD1. This CDR3 has 15 residues. V lost 5 bases, J lost 9 bases, and 6 bases stayed unmatched. Germline V gene data show CDR1 as ENHRY and CDR2 as SYGVKD. Here the CDR3 reads CAISPGTGGTSPLHF. The CDR3 DNA sequence: TGTGCCATCAGTCCCGGGACAGGGGGAACTTCACCCCTCCACTTT.

The V and J genes are TRBV20-1 and TRBJ1-3, with D maybe TRBD1 (5 bases). The V gene's germline CDR1 is DFQATT and CDR2 SNEGSKA (reference sequence). Trimming stripped 5 bases from V and 0 bases from J, with 17 bases between. The CDR3 totals 16 residues. The CDR3 reads CSAEDAGRDSGNTIYF. The CDR3 DNA follows: TGCAGTGCTGAAGACGCGGGGCGGGACTCTGGAAACACCATATATTTT.

This clonotype was detected only a few times. This chain joins TRBV29-1 and TRBJ1-1; tentatively, D is TRBD1 (6 bases). V shed 7 bases and J shed 0 bases, with 15 bases lying between them. There are 14 residues in the CDR3. CDR1 is SQVTM and CDR2 is ANQGSEA in the germline V gene. CDR3 in amino acids: CSGGLSFMNTEAFF. CDR3 sequence (DNA): TGCAGCGGGGGGCTATCCTTCATGAACACTGAAGCTTTCTTT.

The V gene is TRBV7-2, the J gene TRBJ2-5; the D is unclear. Germline loops: CDR1 SGHTA, CDR2 FQGNSA. The CDR3 runs to 13 residues. V lost 3 bases, J lost 0 bases, and 5 bases lay in between. The CDR3 DNA reads TGTGCCAGCAGCTTTCACCACCAAGAGACCCAGTACTTC. Translating gives CASSFHHQETQYF.